This entry lists 31 T cell receptor beta chains sequenced from one sample in a study of regulatory and conventional T cells in RAG deficiency (dated by TCRdb to about 2017). Before genomic DNA extraction, conventional CD4+ T cells were purified from blood as CD25-low CD127-high cells. Libraries came from the immunoSEQ multiplex PCR assay. This is the immuneACCESS table as TCRdb keeps it, with only in-frame sequences that have V and J called. A part of the clones is gone; compared with another copy, unresolved V genes explain less than half, and the rest is unexplained. For this sample the table gives some 31,000 clones, of which 90% to 95% were detected only once. The top ten constitute over 0.15% of the sample. The same sample was also used in a study of regulatory T cells. As that second paper reports: The multiplex PCR relied on 52 forward TRBV primers and 13 reverse TRBJ primers, and amplification bias was corrected through assay-based and computational methods.

Material: CD25- CD4+ T cells sorted from blood. The receptors derive from a human donor in good health.

The J gene is TRBJ2-7, the V gene TRBV19; a possible D gene is TRBD1 (6 bases). The CDR3 spans 16 residues. Germline loops: CDR1 LNHDA, CDR2 SQIVND (reference sequence). Deletions cut 6 bases from V and 4 bases from J, with 22 bases between. CDR3 region: CASRTGSICKGYEQYF. The CDR3, as DNA: TGTGCCAGTAGAACAGGGTCGATTTGTAAGGGGTACGAGCAGTACTTC.

The genes are TRBV10-1 and TRBJ1-1; D perhaps matches TRBD1 (6 bases). Germline CDR1 and CDR2: WNHNN and SYGVQD (reference sequence). V was cut by 0 bases and J by 3 bases, with 14 bases left in between. The CDR3 sequence is 16 residues long. CDR3 residues: CASSESAGGADTEAFF. CDR3 in DNA: TGCGCCAGCAGTGAGTCTGCTGGGGGGGCGGACACTGAAGCTTTCTTT.

V usage is TRBV19 and J usage is TRBJ1-5; the D is unclear. V shed 1 base and J shed 0 bases, with 10 bases lying between them. Germline CDR1 is LNHDA and CDR2 is SQIVND (reference sequence). The CDR3 loop spans 16 amino acids. The CDR3, as DNA: TGTGCCAGTAGTATAGTGACACCGTATAGCAATCAGCCCCAGCATTTT. Protein sequence: CASSIVTPYSNQPQHF.

About this clone: No DNA is shown, since the ends of the CDR3 on it are uncertain; the CDR3 is the one TCRdb lists. The genes are TRBV6-8 and TRBJ2-7; TRBD1, as called in the table, went unchecked against the DNA. Germline lookup yields CDR1 MNHGY and CDR2 SAAAGT. The CDR3 length is 15 residues, termini included. CDR3 protein: CASSTSTGATHEQYF.

The gene calls are TRBV6-1 and TRBJ1-1, with TRBD1 matching 10 bases. This CDR3 has 16 residues. The germline gives CDR1 MNHNS, CDR2 SASEGT. V trimming: 2 bases; J trimming: 2 bases; junction bases outside the gene matches: 5. CDR3 region: CASSEWGTGVNTEAFF. CDR3 DNA: TGTGCCAGCAGTGAATGGGGGACAGGGGTTAACACTGAAGCTTTCTTT.

A single count supports this clone. This chain uses TRBV10-1 with TRBJ2-1, with TRBD1 identical over 10 bases. The CDR3 runs to 14 residues. Germline V gives CDR1 WNHNN, CDR2 SYGVQD (reference sequence). After removal of 7 bases from V and 10 bases from J, the junction contained 10 bases not matched to a gene. The CDR3 sequence is CASTSDRGDEEQFF. CDR3 nucleotides: TGCGCCAGCACCTCGGACAGGGGGGACGAAGAGCAGTTCTTC.

The J gene is TRBJ1-1, the V gene TRBV19; possibly TRBD1 for D (5 bases). This CDR3 spans 12 amino acids. V was trimmed by 8 bases and J by 8 bases, leaving 15 bases between them. Germline-derived CDR1 and CDR2 are LNHDA and SQIVND (reference sequence). CDR3 in DNA: TGTGCCAGTCGCGGATTGAAGGGGGAAGCTTTCTTT. Its protein is CASRGLKGEAFF.

The genes are TRBV5-1 and TRBJ1-2, with TRBD1 matching over 9 bases. Trimming cost V 4 bases and J 4 bases; bases outside gene matches: 5. The germline CDR1 and CDR2 sequences are SGHRS and YFSETQ. The CDR3 is made up of 14 amino acids. CDR3: CASSLDRGGYGYTF. The CDR3, as DNA: TGCGCCAGCAGCCTGGACAGGGGAGGCTATGGCTACACCTTC.

The chain couples TRBV11-2 to TRBJ2-4; TRBD1 agrees at 7 bases. The V segment lost 5 bases and the J segment 6 bases; nucleotides outside the gene matches: 10. There are 15 residues in the CDR3. The germline CDR1 and CDR2 sequences are SGHAT and FQNNGV. CDR3 nucleotides: TGTGCCAGCAGCGCACTCGACAGGGCCGGAAACATTCAGTACTTC. Its translation: CASSALDRAGNIQYF.

This clone was detected only a few times. The chain combines TRBV2 with TRBJ1-1; 7 positions agree with TRBD1. J was trimmed by 0 bases and V by 8 bases; bases with no gene match: 3. In germline, CDR1 is SNHLY, CDR2 FYNNEI. The CDR3 runs 13 residues. The CDR3 DNA reads as TGTGCCAGCTTTAGGGGGCTGAACACTGAAGCTTTCTTT. Its translation is CASFRGLNTEAFF.

The V gene is TRBV9, the J gene TRBJ1-3; perhaps TRBD1 as D (6 bases). CDR1 SGDLS and CDR2 YYNGEE come from the germline V gene. This CDR3 region has 18 residues. V was clipped by 3 bases and J by 4 bases, with 23 bases between them. The DNA of the CDR3 is TGTGCCAGCAGCGCCGAGACCATAGACAGGCGACTGGGAAACACCATATATTTT. Its protein is CASSAETIDRRLGNTIYF.

The V and J genes are TRBV25-1 and TRBJ1-6; no clear D gene. Germline CDR1 MGHDK, CDR2 SYGVNS. Between the trimmed V and J ends, which lost 5 bases and 2 bases, there was a span of 7 bases. The CDR3 runs to 14 residues. CDR3 region: CASSPGTYNSPLHF. The CDR3, as DNA: TGTGCCAGCAGTCCGGGGACCTATAATTCACCCCTCCACTTT.

A single count supports this clone. The rearrangement joins TRBV6-5 to TRBJ1-4, with 8 bases fitting TRBD1. The V and J ends lost 6 bases and 3 bases, in that order; junction bases with no gene match: 6. Looked up from germline, CDR1 is MNHEY and CDR2 is SVGAGI. This CDR3 has 15 amino acids. The CDR3 coding sequence is TGTGCCAGCAGGGCCCGGACAGGGCCTAATGAAAAACTGTTTTTT. The encoded protein is CASRARTGPNEKLFF.

The chain has TRBV9 and TRBJ2-5, with 13 positions matching TRBD2. Trimming at V came to 3 bases and at J to 1 base, leaving 3 bases not matched to a gene. The germline gives CDR1 SGDLS, CDR2 YYNGEE. The CDR3 totals 16 residues. CDR3 sequence (DNA): TGTGCCAGCAGCGCGGGACTAGCGGGACCCCAAGAGACCCAGTACTTC. Its translation: CASSAGLAGPQETQYF.

The chain is built from TRBV19 and TRBJ2-7, with D possibly matching TRBD2 (6 bases). CDR1 is LNHDA, CDR2 SQIVND, per germline (reference sequence). This CDR3 contains 15 residues. V was cut by 8 bases and J by 1 base, with 18 bases left in between. Here the CDR3 reads CASGTFGSLSYEQYF. CDR3 bases: TGTGCCAGTGGGACTTTTGGCAGCCTTTCCTACGAGCAGTACTTC.

This sequence joins TRBV7-9 and TRBJ1-2, with 7 bases fitting TRBD1. Germline assignment: CDR1 SEHNR and CDR2 FQNEAQ (reference sequence). The V gene end was trimmed by 5 bases and the J gene end by 2 bases; junction bases not matched to a gene: 5. The CDR3 extends over 14 amino acids. The chain's CDR3 is CASSIRDSNYGYTF. CDR3 coding DNA: TGTGCCAGCAGCATCCGGGACAGCAACTATGGCTACACCTTC. Drawing the rest from reference TRBV7-9 and TRBJ1-2, the complete variable domain is DTGVSQNPRHKITKRGQNVTFRCDPISEHNRLYWYRQTLGQGPEFLTYFQNEAQLEKSRLLSDRFSAERPKGSFSTLEIQRTEQGDSAMYLCASSIRDSNYGYTFGSGTRLTVV.

The chain uses TRBV28 and TRBJ1-4, with TRBD1 identical over 8 bases. Germline V gives CDR1 MDHEN, CDR2 SYDVKM. The CDR3 totals 15 residues. J gave up 8 bases and V 3 bases, and 8 bases lay outside the gene matches. The CDR3 bases are TGTGCCAGCAGTTTTGGGTCCCGGGACAGGGAAAAACTGTTTTTT. The encoded protein is CASSFGSRDREKLFF.

The J gene is TRBJ1-3, the V gene TRBV10-2; a weak D match, TRBD1 (5 bases). The CDR3 is 13 amino acids. The germline V and J ends were trimmed by 4 bases and 8 bases, with 12 bases remaining between them. The germline CDR1 and CDR2 sequences are WSHSY and SAAADI. The CDR3 sequence: CASSGDGGYTIYF. The DNA for the CDR3 is TGCGCCAGCAGTGGTGACGGGGGTTACACCATATATTTT.

The V gene is TRBV10-2, the J gene TRBJ2-7, with D possibly matching TRBD1 (6 bases). Germline values: CDR1 WSHSY, CDR2 SAAADI. The CDR3 is 15 amino acids. Trimming shortened V by 7 bases and J by 2 bases, and 18 bases separated the two germline ends. The CDR3 DNA is TGCGCCAGCAACCCGCCCCATGGACAGACCTACGAGCAGTACTTC. Translation: CASNPPHGQTYEQYF.

The J gene is TRBJ2-1, the V gene TRBV28, with 8 nucleotides matching TRBD1. Trimming at V came to 6 bases and at J to 1 base, leaving 11 bases not matched to a gene. Germline CDR1 reads MDHEN; CDR2 reads SYDVKM. The CDR3 totals 17 residues. This CDR3 reads CASSRDPGQASYNEQFF. CDR3 DNA: TGTGCCAGCAGCCGCGACCCGGGACAGGCGTCCTACAATGAGCAGTTCTTC.

This chain uses TRBV6-5 with TRBJ1-1; 9 bases match TRBD1. With 6 bases clipped from V and 3 bases from J, the junction kept 5 bases outside the gene matches. The length of the CDR3 is 14 residues. Germline V lookup: CDR1 MNHEY, CDR2 SVGAGI. CDR3 sequence: CASSGTGRHTEAFF. DNA of the CDR3: TGTGCCAGCAGCGGGACAGGGCGACACACTGAAGCTTTCTTT.

This clone was observed a single time. This chain joins TRBV10-1 and TRBJ2-7; tentative D call: TRBD2 (7 bases). The germline CDR1 and CDR2 sequences are WNHNN and SYGVQD (reference sequence). The CDR3 runs to 16 residues. The V end lost 4 bases, the J end lost 1 base, and 17 bases lay between the germline ends. The CDR3 reads CASSATKRGGSYEQYF. The CDR3 region has the DNA TGCGCCAGCAGTGCGACCAAAAGGGGGGGGTCCTACGAGCAGTACTTC.

This clone turned up a few times. This sequence joins TRBV10-3 and TRBJ1-5; weak D call: TRBD1 (5 bases). The CDR3 contains 13 residues. The V gene's germline CDR1 is ENHRY and CDR2 SYGVKD. Trimming took off 7 bases at V and 7 bases at J, with 14 bases between the two ends. CDR3 in DNA: TGTGCCATCACTCCCCAGGGTAACCAGCCCCAGCATTTT. Amino acid sequence: CAITPQGNQPQHF.

The DNA of the CDR3 is TGTGCCAGCAGCTTAGCGCGAGCAGGGGATGCTTTCTTT. Its protein is CASSLARAGDAFF. This chain uses TRBV7-8 with TRBJ1-1; D is perhaps TRBD1 (6 bases). The CDR3 is made up of 13 amino acids. Trimming cost V 0 bases and J 11 bases, with 13 bases left between them. Germline V gives CDR1 SGHVS, CDR2 FQNEAQ.

The V call is TRBV6-5, the J call TRBJ1-5; weak D call: TRBD1 (5 bases). Deletions cut 0 bases from V and 5 bases from J, with 8 bases between. The CDR3 is 14 residues long. Germline CDR1 reads MNHEY; CDR2 reads SVGAGI. The CDR3 DNA sequence: TGTGCCAGCAGTTACTCGGGGCAATATCAGCCCCAGCATTTT. Its protein is CASSYSGQYQPQHF.

This chain uses TRBV5-1 with TRBJ1-5, with TRBD1 as a possible D gene (5 bases). This CDR3 is built from 13 residues. CDR1 is SGHRS, CDR2 YFSETQ, per germline. Trimming shortened V by 4 bases and J by 5 bases, and 10 bases separated the two germline ends. The CDR3 DNA reads as TGCGCCAGCAGCCCGGCGGGGGATCAGCCCCAGCATTTT. It translates to CASSPAGDQPQHF.

The CDR3 sequence: CASSQPGTGGTEAFF. The CDR3 DNA is TGTGCCAGCAGCCAGCCCGGGACAGGGGGCACTGAAGCTTTCTTT. This chain links TRBV7-6 with TRBJ1-1; 11 bases are shared with TRBD1. CDR1 and CDR2 (germline): SGHVS, FNYEAQ. CDR3 size: 15 residues. V trimming: 5 bases; J trimming: 4 bases; junction bases outside the gene matches: 6.

V and J are TRBV14 and TRBJ2-7; 7 bases match TRBD2. Germline V lookup: CDR1 SGHDN, CDR2 FVKESK. The CDR3 sequence is 15 residues long. The J segment lost 8 bases and the V segment lost 0 bases, leaving 10 bases of the junction unmatched. The CDR3 protein is CASSQERLGGTQQYF. CDR3 in DNA: TGTGCCAGCAGCCAAGAACGCCTCGGGGGGACCCAGCAGTACTTC.

Here the CDR3 reads CASRAGGSGTEAFF. CDR3 sequence (DNA): TGTGCCAGCAGGGCCGGGGGATCGGGCACTGAAGCTTTCTTT. The J gene is TRBJ1-1, the V gene TRBV6-1; tentative D call: TRBD1 (5 bases). Trimming shortened V by 6 bases and J by 4 bases, and 15 bases separated the two germline ends. The CDR3 has 14 residues. CDR1 is MNHNS, CDR2 SASEGT, per germline.

The chain links TRBV11-3 to TRBJ2-1, with TRBD2 identical over 10 bases. The V gene's germline CDR1 is SGHNT and CDR2 YENEEA. Trimming cost V 3 bases and J 13 bases; bases outside gene matches: 12. The CDR3 contains 15 residues. CDR3 residues: CASSLTSGLMRGQFF. CDR3 DNA: TGTGCCAGCAGCTTGACTAGCGGGCTAATGAGGGGACAGTTCTTC.

The chain joins TRBV27 to TRBJ1-1; 7 bases are shared with TRBD1. The junction had 18 bases not matched to a gene; V was cut back by 4 bases and J by 7 bases. CDR3 size: 17 residues. Germline V CDR1 and CDR2: MNHEY, SMNVEV (reference sequence). CDR3 nucleotide sequence: TGTGCCAGCAGTTCCGGTCATTCGACAGGGAGTGATGGTGAAGCTTTCTTT. This gives the protein CASSSGHSTGSDGEAFF.